This T cell receptor beta chain was identified in a study of sequential checkpoint blockade in melanoma. Assay: immunoSEQ multiplex PCR; the TCRdb copy retains only in-frame clones and omits some. Among 13,000 or so clones listed, over 50% were seen once. Regarding treatment: randomized to nivolumab then ipilimumab (arm A) or the reverse (arm B). Per the germline V gene, CDR1 is MNHNY and CDR2 is SVGAGI (reference sequence). This CDR3 has 15 residues. V dropped 6 bases and J dropped 3; count of bases not matched to a gene: 4. The chain joins TRBV6-6 to TRBJ1-3; 11 nucleotides match TRBD1. The TCR originated in a human donor with melanoma. The specimen comprised CD8+ T cells sorted from blood (inferred from file names), sampled from a patient given nivolumab and ipilimumab in sequence. CDR3 DNA sequence: TGTGCCAGCAGCACGGGACAGGGGGATGGAAACACCATATATTTT. It yields the protein CASSTGQGDGNTIYF.